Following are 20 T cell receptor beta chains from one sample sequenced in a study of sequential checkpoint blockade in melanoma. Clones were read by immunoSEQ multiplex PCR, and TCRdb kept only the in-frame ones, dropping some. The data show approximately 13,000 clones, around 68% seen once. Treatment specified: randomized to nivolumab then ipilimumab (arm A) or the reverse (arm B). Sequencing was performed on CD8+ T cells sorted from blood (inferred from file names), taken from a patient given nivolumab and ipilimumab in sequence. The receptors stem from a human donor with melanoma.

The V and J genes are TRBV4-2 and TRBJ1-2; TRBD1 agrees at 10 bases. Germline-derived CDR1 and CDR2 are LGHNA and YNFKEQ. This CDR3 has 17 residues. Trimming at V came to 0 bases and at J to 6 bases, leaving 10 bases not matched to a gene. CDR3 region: CASSQDPGVTGGDGYTF. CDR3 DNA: TGTGCCAGCAGCCAAGATCCGGGGGTGACAGGGGGCGATGGCTACACCTTC.

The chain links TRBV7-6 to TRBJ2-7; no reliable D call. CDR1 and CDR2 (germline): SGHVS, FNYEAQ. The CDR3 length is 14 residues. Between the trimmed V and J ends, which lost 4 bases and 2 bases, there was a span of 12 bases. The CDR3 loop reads CASSSLLSPYEQYF. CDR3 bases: TGTGCCAGCAGCTCCCTACTGAGTCCCTACGAGCAGTACTTC.

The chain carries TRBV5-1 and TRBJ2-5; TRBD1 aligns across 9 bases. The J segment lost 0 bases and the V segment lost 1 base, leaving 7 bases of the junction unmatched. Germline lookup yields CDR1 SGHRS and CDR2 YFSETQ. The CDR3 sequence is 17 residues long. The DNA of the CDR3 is TGCGCCAGCAGCTTGATCGACAGGGGGGGAGACCAAGAGACCCAGTACTTC. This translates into CASSLIDRGGDQETQYF. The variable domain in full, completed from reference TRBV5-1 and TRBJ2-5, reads KAGVTQTPRYLIKTRGQQVTLSCSPISGHRSVSWYQQTPGQGLQFLFEYFSETQRNKGNFPGRFSGRQFSNSRSEMNVSTLELGDSALYLCASSLIDRGGDQETQYFGPGTRLLVL.

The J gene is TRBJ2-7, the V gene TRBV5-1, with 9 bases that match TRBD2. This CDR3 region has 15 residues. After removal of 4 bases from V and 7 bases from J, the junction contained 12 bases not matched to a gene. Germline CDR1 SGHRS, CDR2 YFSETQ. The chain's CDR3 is CASSPPEREAREQYF. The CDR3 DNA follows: TGCGCCAGCAGCCCCCCCGAGCGGGAGGCGAGGGAGCAGTACTTC.

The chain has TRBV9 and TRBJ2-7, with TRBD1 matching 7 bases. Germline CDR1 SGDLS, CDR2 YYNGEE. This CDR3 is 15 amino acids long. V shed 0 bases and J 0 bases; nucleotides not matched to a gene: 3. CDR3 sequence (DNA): TGTGCCAGCAGCGTAGGGACAGGACGCTCCTACGAGCAGTACTTC. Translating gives CASSVGTGRSYEQYF.

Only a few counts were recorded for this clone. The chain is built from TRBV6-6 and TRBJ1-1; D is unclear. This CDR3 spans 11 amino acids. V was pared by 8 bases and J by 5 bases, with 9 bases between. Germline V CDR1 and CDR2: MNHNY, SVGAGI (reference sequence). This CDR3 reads CASPSGTEAFF. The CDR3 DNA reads TGTGCCAGCCCATCGGGAACTGAAGCTTTCTTT.

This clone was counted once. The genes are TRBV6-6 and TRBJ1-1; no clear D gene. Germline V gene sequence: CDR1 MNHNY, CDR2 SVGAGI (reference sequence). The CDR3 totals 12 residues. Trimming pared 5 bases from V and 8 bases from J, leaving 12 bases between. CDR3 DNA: TGTGCCAGCAGTGCCTCCGGTCCCGAAGCTTTCTTT. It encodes CASSASGPEAFF.

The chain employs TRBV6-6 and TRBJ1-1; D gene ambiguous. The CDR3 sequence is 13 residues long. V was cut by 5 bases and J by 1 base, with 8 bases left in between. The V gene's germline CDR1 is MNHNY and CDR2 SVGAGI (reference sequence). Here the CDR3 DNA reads TGTGCCAGCAGTCGTCAGGAGAACACTGAAGCTTTCTTT. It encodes CASSRQENTEAFF.

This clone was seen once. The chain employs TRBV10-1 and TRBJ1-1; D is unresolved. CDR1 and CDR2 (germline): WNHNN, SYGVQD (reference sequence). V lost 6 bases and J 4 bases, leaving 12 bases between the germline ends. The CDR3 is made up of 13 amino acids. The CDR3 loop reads CASSGIKGTEAFF. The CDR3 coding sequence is TGCGCCAGCAGCGGGATAAAGGGCACTGAAGCTTTCTTT.

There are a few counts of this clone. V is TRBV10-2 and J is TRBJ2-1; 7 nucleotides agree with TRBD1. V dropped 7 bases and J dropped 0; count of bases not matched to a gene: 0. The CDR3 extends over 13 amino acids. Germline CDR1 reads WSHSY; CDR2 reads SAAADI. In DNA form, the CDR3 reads TGCGCCAGCACAGGGGGCTCCTACAATGAGCAGTTCTTC. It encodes CASTGGSYNEQFF.

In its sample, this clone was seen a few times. The CDR3 spells CASSQEGHPSYEQYF. The CDR3 DNA sequence: TGCGCCAGCAGCCAAGAGGGACATCCCTCCTACGAGCAGTACTTC. J is TRBJ2-7 and V is TRBV4-3; D possibly corresponds to TRBD1 (6 bases). Between the trimmed V and J ends, which lost 0 bases and 0 bases, there was a span of 9 bases. Looked up from germline, CDR1 is LGHNA and CDR2 is YSLEER. CDR3 size: 15 residues.

CDR3 in DNA: TGTGCCAGCAGTGACTCTCCAGGGGGAAATTCACCCCTCCACTTT. Protein: CASSDSPGGNSPLHF. The rearrangement uses TRBV6-4 and TRBJ1-6, with TRBD1 matching 7 bases. The junction had 3 bases not matched to a gene; V was cut back by 0 bases and J by 7 bases. Germline values: CDR1 MRHNA, CDR2 SNTAGT. This CDR3 spans 15 amino acids.

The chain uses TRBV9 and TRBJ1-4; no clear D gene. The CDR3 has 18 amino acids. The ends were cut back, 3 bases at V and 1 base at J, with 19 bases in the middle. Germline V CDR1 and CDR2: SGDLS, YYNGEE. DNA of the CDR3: TGTGCCAGCAGCGCAAGAGCTTCGTCGGGAGTAACTAATGAAAAACTGTTTTTT. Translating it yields CASSARASSGVTNEKLFF.

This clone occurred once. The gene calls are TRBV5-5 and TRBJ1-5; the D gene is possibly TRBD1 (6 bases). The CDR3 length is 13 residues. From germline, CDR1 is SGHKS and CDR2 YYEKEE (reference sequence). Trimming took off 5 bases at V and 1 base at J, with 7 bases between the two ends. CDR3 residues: CASRQGSNQPQHF. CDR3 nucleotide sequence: TGTGCCAGCAGGCAGGGGAGCAATCAGCCCCAGCATTTT.

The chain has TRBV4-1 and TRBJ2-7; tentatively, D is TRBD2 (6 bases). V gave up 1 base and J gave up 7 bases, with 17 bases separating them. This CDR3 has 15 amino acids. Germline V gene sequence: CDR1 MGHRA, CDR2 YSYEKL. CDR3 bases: TGCGCCAGCAGCCAAGTCGGGGGAGACCCCTGGGAGCAGTACTTC. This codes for CASSQVGGDPWEQYF.

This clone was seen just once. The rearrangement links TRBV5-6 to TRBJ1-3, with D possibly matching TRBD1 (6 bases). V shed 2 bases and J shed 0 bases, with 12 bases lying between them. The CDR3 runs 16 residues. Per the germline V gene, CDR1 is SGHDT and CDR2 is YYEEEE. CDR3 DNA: TGTGCCAGCAGCTTTGGTACAGGGATCTCTGGAAACACCATATATTTT. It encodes CASSFGTGISGNTIYF. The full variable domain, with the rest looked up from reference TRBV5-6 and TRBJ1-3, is DAGVTQSPTHLIKTRGQQVTLRCSPKSGHDTVSWYQQALGQGPQFIFQYYEEEERQRGNFPDRFSGHQFPNYSSELNVNALLLGDSALYLCASSFGTGISGNTIYFGEGSWLTVV.

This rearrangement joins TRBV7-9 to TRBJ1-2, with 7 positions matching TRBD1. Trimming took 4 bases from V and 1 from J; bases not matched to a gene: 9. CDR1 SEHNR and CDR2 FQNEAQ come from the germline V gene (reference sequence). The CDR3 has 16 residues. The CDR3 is CASSSSGTEFNYGYTF. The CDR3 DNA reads TGTGCCAGCAGCTCCTCCGGGACAGAATTTAACTATGGCTACACCTTC.

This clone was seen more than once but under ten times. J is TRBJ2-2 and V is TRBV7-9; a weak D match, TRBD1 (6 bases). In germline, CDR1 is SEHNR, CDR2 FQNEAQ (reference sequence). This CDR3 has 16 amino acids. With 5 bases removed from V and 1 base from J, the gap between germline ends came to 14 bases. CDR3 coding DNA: TGTGCCAGCAGCCCGCCGGGACACCTGAACACCGGGGAGCTGTTTTTT. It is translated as CASSPPGHLNTGELFF.

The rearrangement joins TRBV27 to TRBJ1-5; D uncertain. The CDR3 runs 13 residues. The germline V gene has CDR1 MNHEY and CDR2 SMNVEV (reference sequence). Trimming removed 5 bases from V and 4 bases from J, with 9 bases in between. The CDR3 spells CASSVWPNQPQHF. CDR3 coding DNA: TGTGCCAGCAGTGTGTGGCCGAATCAGCCCCAGCATTTT.

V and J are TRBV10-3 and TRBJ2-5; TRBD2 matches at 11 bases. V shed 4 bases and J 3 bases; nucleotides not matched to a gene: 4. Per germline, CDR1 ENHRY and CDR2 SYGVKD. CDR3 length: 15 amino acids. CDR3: CAISGLAGHEETQYF. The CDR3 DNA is TGTGCCATCAGTGGACTAGCGGGACACGAAGAGACCCAGTACTTC.